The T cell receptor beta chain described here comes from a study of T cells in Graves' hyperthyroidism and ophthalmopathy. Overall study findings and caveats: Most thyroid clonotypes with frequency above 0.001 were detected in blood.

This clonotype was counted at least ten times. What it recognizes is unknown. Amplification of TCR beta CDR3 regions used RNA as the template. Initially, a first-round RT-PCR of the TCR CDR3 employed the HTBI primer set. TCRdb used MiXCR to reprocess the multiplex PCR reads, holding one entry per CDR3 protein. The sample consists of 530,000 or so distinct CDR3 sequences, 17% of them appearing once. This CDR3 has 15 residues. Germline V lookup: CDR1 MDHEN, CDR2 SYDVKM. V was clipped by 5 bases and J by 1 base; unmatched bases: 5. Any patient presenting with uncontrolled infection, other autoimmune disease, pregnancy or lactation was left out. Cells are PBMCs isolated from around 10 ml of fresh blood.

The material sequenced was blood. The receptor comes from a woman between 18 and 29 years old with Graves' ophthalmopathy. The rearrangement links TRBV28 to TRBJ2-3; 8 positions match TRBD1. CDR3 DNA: TGTGCCAGCAGTAGTGAGACAGGGGGCACAGATACGCAGTATTTT. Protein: CASSSETGGTDTQYF.